A selection of T cell receptor beta chains follows, all from one sample in a study of identifying expanded T cells in peripheral blood. Clones were read by immunoSEQ multiplex PCR, and TCRdb kept only the in-frame ones, dropping some. The repertoire holds tens of thousands of clones, with around 87% as singletons. Sequencing input: blood. The source of these receptors is a person between 18 and 75 years old in good health. The CDR3 runs from the conserved cysteine through the conserved F or W. The D gene is left open where the match is weak. Size is omitted from some rows. Given values are once, few, many or a class for expanded clones.

V	D	J	size	CDR3	DNA
TRBV5-6	.	TRBJ2-7	once	CASSPTTGLNTYEQYF	TGTGCCAGCAGCCCGACGACAGGTTTAAACACCTACGAGCAGTACTTC
TRBV7-9	.	TRBJ1-1	.	CASRPDGATEAFF	TGTGCCAGCAGGCCCGACGGGGCCACTGAAGCTTTCTTT
TRBV28	TRBD2	TRBJ2-5	.	CASSSGGSQKTQYF	TGTGCCAGCAGCTCGGGAGGCTCTCAAAAGACCCAGTACTTC
TRBV2	.	TRBJ1-1	.	CASMENTEAFF	TGTGCCAGCATGGAGAACACTGAAGCTTTCTTT
TRBV28	TRBD2	TRBJ2-7	.	CASSPGGTRSSYEQYF	TGTGCCAGCAGTCCCGGAGGGACTAGGTCTTCCTACGAGCAGTACTTC
TRBV5-1	TRBD1	TRBJ1-4	once	CASSLGQGVEKLFF	TGCGCCAGCAGCTTGGGACAGGGGGTTGAAAAACTGTTTTTT
TRBV15	.	TRBJ2-2	.	CATSRGGAGELFF	TGTGCCACCAGCAGAGGTGGTGCCGGGGAGCTGTTTTTT
TRBV2	.	TRBJ1-2	.	CASIPDPPQRYTF	TGTGCCAGCATCCCAGACCCTCCTCAGCGCTACACCTTC
TRBV7-2	.	TRBJ2-3	.	CASSKSSADTDTQYF	TGTGCCAGCAGCAAGTCTAGCGCCGACACAGATACGCAGTATTTT
TRBV19	.	TRBJ2-6	.	CASSMSRSGANVLTF	TGTGCCAGTAGTATGTCCCGCTCTGGGGCCAACGTCCTGACTTTC
TRBV19	.	TRBJ2-7	once	CASTSHSYEQYF	TGTGCCAGTACGAGTCACTCCTACGAGCAGTACTTC
TRBV18	TRBD1	TRBJ2-1	.	CASSHATGGDEQFF	TGTGCCAGCTCACATGCGACAGGGGGCGATGAGCAGTTCTTC
TRBV5-1	TRBD1	TRBJ2-7	.	CASSPRQGTSYEQYF	TGCGCCAGCAGCCCGAGACAGGGAACCTCCTACGAGCAGTACTTC
TRBV7-9	.	TRBJ2-1	once	CASSLTDEQFF	TGTGCCAGCAGCTTGACAGATGAGCAGTTCTTC
TRBV10-2	.	TRBJ2-6	.	CASSAYSGANVLTF	TGCGCCAGCAGTGCCTACTCTGGGGCCAACGTCCTGACTTTC
TRBV20-1	TRBD1	TRBJ1-2	.	CSARTGNGYTF	TGCAGTGCTCGGACAGGGAATGGCTACACCTTC
TRBV4-1	.	TRBJ1-1	.	CASSQSEDGLMNTEAFF	TGCGCCAGCAGCCAGAGTGAGGACGGTCTCATGAACACTGAAGCTTTCTTT
TRBV7-3	TRBD2	TRBJ2-3	.	CASSLRGLDTDTQYF	TGTGCCAGCAGCTTACGGGGACTAGACACAGATACGCAGTATTTT
TRBV5-4	TRBD1	TRBJ1-2	.	CASSLGRGTGEYGYTF	TGTGCCAGCAGCTTGGGACGTGGGACAGGGGAGTACGGCTACACCTTC
TRBV6-5	.	TRBJ1-1	.	CASRPQGGEYTEAFF	TGTGCCAGCAGACCACAGGGAGGGGAGTACACTGAAGCTTTCTTT
TRBV6-4	.	TRBJ1-5	.	CASSDSGGGGQPQHF	TGTGCCAGCAGTGACTCTGGGGGCGGGGGTCAGCCCCAGCATTTT
TRBV4-1	.	TRBJ2-7	.	CASSQEQGTYEQYF	TGCGCCAGCAGCCAAGAACAGGGCACCTACGAGCAGTACTTC
TRBV9	TRBD1	TRBJ1-2	.	CASSPEGIRDRAYTF	TGTGCCAGCAGCCCAGAAGGGATCCGGGACAGGGCCTACACCTTC
TRBV6-1	.	TRBJ2-5	once	CASSDPGVVHQETQYF	TGTGCCAGCAGTGATCCGGGGGTAGTTCACCAAGAGACCCAGTACTTC
TRBV5-1	.	TRBJ2-5	once	CASSLGQTQYF	TGCGCCAGCAGCTTAGGACAGACCCAGTACTTC
TRBV10-3	.	TRBJ2-1	.	CAISDPRGAYNEQFF	TGTGCCATCAGTGACCCTCGTGGGGCGTACAATGAGCAGTTCTTC
TRBV27	.	TRBJ2-3	.	CASTRTSTDTQYF	TGTGCCAGCACGCGGACTAGCACAGATACGCAGTATTTT
TRBV6-6	.	TRBJ1-2	.	CASRSSDDYGYTF	TGTGCCAGCCGCAGTTCCGACGACTATGGCTACACCTTC
TRBV5-4	.	TRBJ2-7	.	CASSLRPQPLYEQYF	TGTGCCAGCAGCTTGAGACCGCAGCCCCTCTACGAGCAGTACTTC
TRBV5-4	.	TRBJ2-5	.	CASSLAVQQETQYF	TGTGCCAGCAGCTTGGCCGTCCAGCAAGAGACCCAGTACTTC
TRBV28	TRBD1	TRBJ1-2	.	CASSSGQGGNYGYTF	TGTGCCAGCAGTTCGGGACAGGGGGGTAACTATGGCTACACCTTC
TRBV4-2	.	TRBJ1-1	.	CASSQDPGLTEAFF	TGTGCCAGCAGCCAAGATCCGGGGCTCACTGAAGCTTTCTTT
TRBV5-8	.	TRBJ1-5	.	CASRLSWTRMRQPQHF	TGTGCCAGCAGATTGTCTTGGACCCGGATGAGGCAGCCCCAGCATTTT
TRBV5-4	TRBD1	TRBJ2-7	.	CASSSPRTGASYEQYF	TGTGCCAGCAGCAGTCCCCGGACAGGTGCCTCCTACGAGCAGTACTTC
TRBV10-2	TRBD2	TRBJ2-1	.	CASGSEREAHNEQFF	TGCGCCAGCGGGAGCGAGCGGGAGGCCCACAATGAGCAGTTCTTC
TRBV4-2	TRBD2	TRBJ2-3	.	CASSQTTSGDTDTQYF	TGTGCCAGCAGCCAAACGACTAGCGGGGACACAGATACGCAGTATTTT
TRBV18	TRBD1	TRBJ1-3	.	CASSPPDRVKGNTIYF	TGTGCCAGCTCACCCCCCGACAGGGTGAAAGGAAACACCATATATTTT
TRBV2	.	TRBJ2-7	.	CASSEGQISYEQYF	TGTGCCAGCAGTGAAGGGCAGATCTCCTACGAGCAGTACTTC
TRBV28	.	TRBJ1-1	once	CASSPGPSNTEAFF	TGTGCCAGCAGCCCAGGGCCTTCGAACACTGAAGCTTTCTTT
TRBV28	.	TRBJ2-3	.	CASSLAPPTGTDTQYF	TGTGCCAGCAGTTTAGCCCCACCTACAGGGACAGATACGCAGTATTTT
TRBV6-4	.	TRBJ2-2	.	CASSSGVDTGELFF	TGTGCCAGCAGTTCTGGGGTCGATACCGGGGAGCTGTTTTTT
TRBV7-8	TRBD2	TRBJ2-2	.	CASSWGLAGVSRELFF	TGTGCCAGCAGCTGGGGACTAGCGGGAGTGAGCCGGGAGCTGTTTTTT
TRBV9	TRBD2	TRBJ2-7	.	CASSDEAGGLGEQYF	TGTGCCAGCAGCGATGAAGCGGGAGGGCTGGGCGAGCAGTACTTC
TRBV9	.	TRBJ2-2	.	CASSALETGELFF	TGTGCCAGCAGCGCCCTCGAAACCGGGGAGCTGTTTTTT
TRBV2	TRBD1	TRBJ1-2	once	CASSDGQGPSSAYF	TGTGCCAGCAGTGATGGACAGGGCCCTTCCTCTGCGTATTTC